This T cell receptor beta chain emerged from a study of blood T cell repertoires in COVID-19. In the study overall: The United States, Italy and Spain supplied acute and convalescent COVID-19 samples.

Here immunoSEQ multiplex PCR was the method, and the copy in TCRdb shows in-frame clones only, minus some. The repertoire includes about 190,000 clones, roughly 80% of them detected once, and 20% sits in the top ten. V lost 4 bases to trimming and J lost 0 bases, with 16 bases between them. Germline lookup yields CDR1 SGDLS and CDR2 YYNGEE. The CDR3 totals 16 residues. Material: peripheral blood. This TCR derives from a human donor in a cohort sampled during active COVID-19. This sequence joins TRBV9 and TRBJ1-1; maybe TRBD1 (6 bases). The CDR3 reads CASSPGTQLMNTEAFF. Written as DNA, the CDR3 is TGTGCCAGCAGCCCCGGGACACAACTCATGAACACTGAAGCTTTCTTT.